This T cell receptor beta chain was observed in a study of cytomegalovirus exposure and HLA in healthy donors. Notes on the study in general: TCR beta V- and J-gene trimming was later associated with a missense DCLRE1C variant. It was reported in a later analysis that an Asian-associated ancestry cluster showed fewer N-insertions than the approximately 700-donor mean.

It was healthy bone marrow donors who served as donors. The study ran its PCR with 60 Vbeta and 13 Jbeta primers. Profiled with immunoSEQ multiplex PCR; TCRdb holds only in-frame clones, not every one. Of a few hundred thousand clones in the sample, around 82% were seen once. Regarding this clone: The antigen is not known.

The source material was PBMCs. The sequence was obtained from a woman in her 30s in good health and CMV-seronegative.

CDR3 in DNA: TGTGCCAGCAGTGAGTTGGCAGGGGGCTCCTACGGCTACACCTTC. Protein sequence: CASSELAGGSYGYTF. This chain connects TRBV2 to TRBJ1-2, with TRBD1 matching 8 bases. With 3 bases clipped from V and 8 bases from J, the junction kept 11 bases outside the gene matches. The germline V gene has CDR1 SNHLY and CDR2 FYNNEI. The CDR3 sequence is 15 residues long.